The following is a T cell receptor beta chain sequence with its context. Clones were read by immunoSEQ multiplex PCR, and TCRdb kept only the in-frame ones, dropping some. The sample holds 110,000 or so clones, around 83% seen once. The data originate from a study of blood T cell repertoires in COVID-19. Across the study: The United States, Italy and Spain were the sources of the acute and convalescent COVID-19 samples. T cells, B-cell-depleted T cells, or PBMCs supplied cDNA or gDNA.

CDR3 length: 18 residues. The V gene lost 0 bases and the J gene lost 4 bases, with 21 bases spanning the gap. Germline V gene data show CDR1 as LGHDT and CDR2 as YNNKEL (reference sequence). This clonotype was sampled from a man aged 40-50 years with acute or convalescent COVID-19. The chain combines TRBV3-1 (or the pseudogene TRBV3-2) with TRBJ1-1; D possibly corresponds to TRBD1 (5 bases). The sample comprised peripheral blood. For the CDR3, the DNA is TGTGCCAGCAGCCAAGAAAAAGGAGCAGGGCAATACACCACTGAAGCTTTCTTT. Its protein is CASSQEKGAGQYTTEAFF.